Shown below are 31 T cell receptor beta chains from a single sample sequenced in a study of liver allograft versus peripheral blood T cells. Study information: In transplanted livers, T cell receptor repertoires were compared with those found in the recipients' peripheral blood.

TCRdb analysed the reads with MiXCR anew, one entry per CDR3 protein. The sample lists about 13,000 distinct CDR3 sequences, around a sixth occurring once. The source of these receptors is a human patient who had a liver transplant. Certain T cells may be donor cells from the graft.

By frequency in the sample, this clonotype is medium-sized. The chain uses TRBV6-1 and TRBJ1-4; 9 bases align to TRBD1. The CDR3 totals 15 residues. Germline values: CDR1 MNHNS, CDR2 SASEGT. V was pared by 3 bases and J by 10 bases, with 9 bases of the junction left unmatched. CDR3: CASSDRDRVPGKLFF. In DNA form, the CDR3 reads TGTGCCAGCAGTGACCGGGACAGGGTGCCCGGAAAACTGTTTTTT.

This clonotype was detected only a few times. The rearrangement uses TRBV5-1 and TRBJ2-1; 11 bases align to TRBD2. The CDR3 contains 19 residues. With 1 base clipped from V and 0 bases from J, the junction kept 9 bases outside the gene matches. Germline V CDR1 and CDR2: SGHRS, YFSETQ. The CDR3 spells CASSLWGSTSGISYNEQFF. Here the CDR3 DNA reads TGCGCCAGCAGCTTGTGGGGTTCGACTAGCGGGATCTCCTACAATGAGCAGTTCTTC.

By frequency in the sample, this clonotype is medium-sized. CDR3 in amino acids: CASSEIPGAGDTQYF. The CDR3 DNA follows: TGTGCCAGCAGTGAAATCCCGGGGGCCGGGGATACGCAGTATTTT. J is TRBJ2-3 and V is TRBV6-1, with D perhaps assigned TRBD1 or TRBD2 (6 bases each). The length of the CDR3 is 15 residues. Trimming removed 2 bases at V and 6 bases at J, with 15 bases between. Per germline, CDR1 MNHNS and CDR2 SASEGT.

The CDR3 sequence: CSASLQGAPNEQYF. The CDR3 coding sequence is TGCAGTGCTAGCCTACAGGGGGCGCCCAACGAGCAGTACTTC. The chain has TRBV20-1 and TRBJ2-7; 9 nucleotides match TRBD1. Trimming cost V 3 bases and J 5 bases; bases outside gene matches: 8. Germline V gives CDR1 DFQATT, CDR2 SNEGSKA (reference sequence). The CDR3 extends over 14 amino acids.

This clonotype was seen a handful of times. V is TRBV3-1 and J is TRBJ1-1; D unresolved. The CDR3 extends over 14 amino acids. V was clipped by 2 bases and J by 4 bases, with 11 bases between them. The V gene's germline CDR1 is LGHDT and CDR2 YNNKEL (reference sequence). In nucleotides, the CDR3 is TGTGCCAGCAGCCAAATTAACAGAGGCACTGAAGCTTTCTTT. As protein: CASSQINRGTEAFF.

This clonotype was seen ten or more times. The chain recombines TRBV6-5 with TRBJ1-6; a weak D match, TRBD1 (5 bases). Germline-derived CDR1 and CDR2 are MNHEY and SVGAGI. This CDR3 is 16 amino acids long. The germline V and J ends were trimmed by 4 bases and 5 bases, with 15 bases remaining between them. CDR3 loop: CASSWGGGVNNSPLHF. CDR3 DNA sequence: TGTGCCAGCAGTTGGGGGGGGGGAGTCAATAATTCACCCCTCCACTTT.

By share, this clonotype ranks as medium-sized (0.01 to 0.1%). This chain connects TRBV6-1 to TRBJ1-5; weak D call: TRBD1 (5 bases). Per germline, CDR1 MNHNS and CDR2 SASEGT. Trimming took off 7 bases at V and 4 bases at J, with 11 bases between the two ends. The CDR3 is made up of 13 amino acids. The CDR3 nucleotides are TGTGCCAGCACGTTAAGGGGTAATCAGCCCCAGCATTTT. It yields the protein CASTLRGNQPQHF.

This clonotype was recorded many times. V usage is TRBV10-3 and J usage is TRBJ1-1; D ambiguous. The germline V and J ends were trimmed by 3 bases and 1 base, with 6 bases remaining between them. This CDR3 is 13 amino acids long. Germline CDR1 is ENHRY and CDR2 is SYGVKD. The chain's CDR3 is CAISEAWNTEAFF. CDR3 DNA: TGTGCCATCAGTGAAGCATGGAACACTGAAGCTTTCTTT.

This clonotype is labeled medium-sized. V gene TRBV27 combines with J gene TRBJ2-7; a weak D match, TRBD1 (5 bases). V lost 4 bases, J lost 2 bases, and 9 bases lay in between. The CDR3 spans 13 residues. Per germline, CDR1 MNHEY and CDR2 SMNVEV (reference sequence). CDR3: CASSYGQAYEQYF. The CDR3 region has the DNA TGTGCCAGCAGTTACGGACAAGCCTACGAGCAGTACTTC.

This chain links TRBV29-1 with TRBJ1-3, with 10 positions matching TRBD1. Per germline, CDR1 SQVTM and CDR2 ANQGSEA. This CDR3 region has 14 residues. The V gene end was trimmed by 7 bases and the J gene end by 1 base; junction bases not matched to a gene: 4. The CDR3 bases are TGCAGCGGAGGGACAGGGGAATCTGGAAACACCATATATTTT. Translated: CSGGTGESGNTIYF.

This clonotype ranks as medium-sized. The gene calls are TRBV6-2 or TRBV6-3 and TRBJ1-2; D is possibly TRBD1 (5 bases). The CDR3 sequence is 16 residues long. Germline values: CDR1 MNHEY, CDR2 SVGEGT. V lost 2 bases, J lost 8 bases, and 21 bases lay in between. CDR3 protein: CASSYIDIIGGTGYTF. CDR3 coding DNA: TGTGCCAGCAGTTACATCGATATTATCGGGGGAACGGGCTACACCTTC.

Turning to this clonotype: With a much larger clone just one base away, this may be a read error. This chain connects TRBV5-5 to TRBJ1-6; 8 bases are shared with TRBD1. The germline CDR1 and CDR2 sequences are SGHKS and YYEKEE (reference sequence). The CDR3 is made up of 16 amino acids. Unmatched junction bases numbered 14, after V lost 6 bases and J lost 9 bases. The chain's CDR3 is CASTPQTTGEGSPLHF. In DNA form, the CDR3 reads TGTGCCAGCACCCCCCAAACGACAGGGGAGGGTTCACCCCTCCACTTT.

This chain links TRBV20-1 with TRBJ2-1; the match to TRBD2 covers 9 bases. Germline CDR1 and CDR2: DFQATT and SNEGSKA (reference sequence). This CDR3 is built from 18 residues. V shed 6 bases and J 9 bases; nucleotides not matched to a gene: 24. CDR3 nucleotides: TGCAGTGCCCCGACCGCCCATAGCGGGGGCCTTACACGTGGTGAGCAGTTCTTC. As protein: CSAPTAHSGGLTRGEQFF.

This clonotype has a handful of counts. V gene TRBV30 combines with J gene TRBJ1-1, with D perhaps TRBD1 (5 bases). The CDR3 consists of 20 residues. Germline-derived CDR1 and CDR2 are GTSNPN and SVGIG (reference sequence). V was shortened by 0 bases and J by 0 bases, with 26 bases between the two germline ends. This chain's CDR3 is CAWSVRGVAGGVLLNTEAFF. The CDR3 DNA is TGTGCCTGGAGTGTACGTGGGGTTGCCGGGGGGGTATTATTGAACACTGAAGCTTTCTTT.

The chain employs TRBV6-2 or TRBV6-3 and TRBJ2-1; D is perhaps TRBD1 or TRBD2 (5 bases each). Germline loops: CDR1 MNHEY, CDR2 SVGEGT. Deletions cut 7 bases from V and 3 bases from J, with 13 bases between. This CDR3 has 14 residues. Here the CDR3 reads CASKRRGGYNEQFF. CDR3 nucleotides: TGTGCCAGCAAGCGGCGTGGGGGCTACAATGAGCAGTTCTTC.

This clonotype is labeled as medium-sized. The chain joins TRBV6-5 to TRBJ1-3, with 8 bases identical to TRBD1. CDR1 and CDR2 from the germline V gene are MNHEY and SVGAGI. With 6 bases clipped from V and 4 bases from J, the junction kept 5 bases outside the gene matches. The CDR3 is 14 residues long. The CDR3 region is CASSHRGYGNTIYF. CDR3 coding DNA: TGTGCCAGCAGCCACAGGGGGTACGGAAACACCATATATTTT.

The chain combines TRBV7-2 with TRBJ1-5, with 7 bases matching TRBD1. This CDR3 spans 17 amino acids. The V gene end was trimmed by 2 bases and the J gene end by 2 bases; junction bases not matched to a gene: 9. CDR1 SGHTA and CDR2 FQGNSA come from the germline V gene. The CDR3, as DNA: TGTGCCAGCAGCTTAAACCAGGGGGGTGCCGGCAATCAGCCCCAGCATTTT. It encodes CASSLNQGGAGNQPQHF. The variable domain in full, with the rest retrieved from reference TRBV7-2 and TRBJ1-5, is GAGVSQSPSNKVTEKGKDVELRCDPISGHTALYWYRQSLGQGLEFLIYFQGNSAPDKSGLPSDRFSAERTGGSVSTLTIQRTQQEDSAVYLCASSLNQGGAGNQPQHFGDGTRLSIL.

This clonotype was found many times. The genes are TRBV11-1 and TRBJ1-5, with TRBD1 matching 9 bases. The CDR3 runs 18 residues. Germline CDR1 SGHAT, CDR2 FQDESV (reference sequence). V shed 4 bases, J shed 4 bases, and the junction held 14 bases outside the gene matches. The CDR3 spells CASSSDRGDPGWNQPQHF. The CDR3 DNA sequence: TGTGCCAGCAGCTCGGACAGGGGCGACCCAGGGTGGAATCAGCCCCAGCATTTT.

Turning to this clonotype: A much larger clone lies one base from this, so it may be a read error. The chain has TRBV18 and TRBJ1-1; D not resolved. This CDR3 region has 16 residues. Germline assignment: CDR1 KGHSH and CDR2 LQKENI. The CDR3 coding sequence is TGTGTCAGCTCACCGGTGAAGGGTAACATGAACACTGAAGCTTTCTTT. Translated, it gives CVSSPVKGNMNTEAFF. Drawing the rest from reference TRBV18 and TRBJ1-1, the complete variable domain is NAGVMQNPRHLVRRRGQEARLRCSPMKGHSHVYWYRQLPEEGLKFMVYLQKENIIDESGMPKERFSAEFPKEGPSILRIQQVVRGDSAAYFCVSSPVKGNMNTEAFFGQGTRLTVV.

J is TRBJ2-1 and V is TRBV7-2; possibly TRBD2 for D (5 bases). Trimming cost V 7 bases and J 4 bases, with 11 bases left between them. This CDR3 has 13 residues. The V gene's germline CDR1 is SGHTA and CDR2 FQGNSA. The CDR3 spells CASTTDFYNEQFF. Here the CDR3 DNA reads TGTGCCAGCACCACGGACTTTTACAATGAGCAGTTCTTC.

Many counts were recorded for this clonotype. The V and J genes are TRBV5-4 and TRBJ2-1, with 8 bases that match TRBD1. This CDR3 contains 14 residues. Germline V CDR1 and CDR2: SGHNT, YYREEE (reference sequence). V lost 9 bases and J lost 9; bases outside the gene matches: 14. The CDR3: CATAIQGVTGEQFF. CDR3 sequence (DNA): TGTGCCACCGCTATACAGGGGGTCACAGGTGAGCAGTTCTTC.

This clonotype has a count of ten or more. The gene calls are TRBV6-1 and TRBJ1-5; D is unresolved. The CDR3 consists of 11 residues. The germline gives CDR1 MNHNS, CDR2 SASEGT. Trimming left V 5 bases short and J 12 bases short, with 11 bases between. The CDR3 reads CASSQLQFQHF. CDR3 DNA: TGTGCCAGCAGTCAGTTACAGTTCCAGCATTTT.

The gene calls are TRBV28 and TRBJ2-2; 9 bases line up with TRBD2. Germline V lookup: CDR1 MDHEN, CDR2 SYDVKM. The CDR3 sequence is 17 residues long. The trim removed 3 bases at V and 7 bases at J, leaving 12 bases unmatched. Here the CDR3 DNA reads TGTGCCAGCAGTTTTCATTTAGCGGGGGTGAGCGGCGGGGAGCTGTTTTTT. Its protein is CASSFHLAGVSGGELFF.

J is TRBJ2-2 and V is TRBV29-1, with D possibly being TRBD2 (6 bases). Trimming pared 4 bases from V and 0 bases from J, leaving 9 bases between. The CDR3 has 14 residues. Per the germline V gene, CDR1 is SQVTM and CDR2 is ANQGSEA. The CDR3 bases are TGCAGCGTTGTTGGGGGGACGAACACCGGGGAGCTGTTTTTT. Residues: CSVVGGTNTGELFF.

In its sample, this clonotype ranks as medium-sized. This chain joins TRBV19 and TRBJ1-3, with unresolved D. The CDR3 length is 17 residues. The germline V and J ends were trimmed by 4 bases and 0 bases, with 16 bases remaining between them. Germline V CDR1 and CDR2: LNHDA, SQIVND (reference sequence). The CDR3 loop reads CASSTRRATSSGNTIYF. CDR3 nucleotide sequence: TGTGCCAGTAGTACTCGGCGGGCGACAAGCTCTGGAAACACCATATATTTT.

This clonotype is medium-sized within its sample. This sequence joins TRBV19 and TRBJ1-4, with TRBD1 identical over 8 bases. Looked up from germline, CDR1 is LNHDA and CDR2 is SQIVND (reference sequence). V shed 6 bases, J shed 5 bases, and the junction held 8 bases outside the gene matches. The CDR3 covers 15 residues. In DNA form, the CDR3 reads TGTGCCAGTAGCACCCCGGACAGGGCGAATGAAAAACTGTTTTTT. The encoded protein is CASSTPDRANEKLFF.

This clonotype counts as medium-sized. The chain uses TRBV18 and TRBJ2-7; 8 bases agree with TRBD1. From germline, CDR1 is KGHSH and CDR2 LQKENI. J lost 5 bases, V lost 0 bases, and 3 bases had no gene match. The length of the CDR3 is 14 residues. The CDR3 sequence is CASSPPSRGHEQYF. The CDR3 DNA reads TGTGCCAGCTCACCACCGTCCAGGGGGCACGAGCAGTACTTC.

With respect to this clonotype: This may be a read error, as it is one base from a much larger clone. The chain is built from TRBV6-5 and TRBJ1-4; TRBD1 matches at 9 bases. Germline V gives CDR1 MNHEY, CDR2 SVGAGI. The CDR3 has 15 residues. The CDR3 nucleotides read TGTGCCAGCAGTGACCGGGACAGGGTGCCCGGAAAACTGATTTTT. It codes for CASSDRDRVPGKLIF.

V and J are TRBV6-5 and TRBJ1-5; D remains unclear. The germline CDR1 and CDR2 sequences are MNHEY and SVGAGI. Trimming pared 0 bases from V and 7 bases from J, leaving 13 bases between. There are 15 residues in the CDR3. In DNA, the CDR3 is TGTGCCAGCAGTTACTCGGGTTCCACGGGCCAGCCCCAGCATTTT. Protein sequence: CASSYSGSTGQPQHF.

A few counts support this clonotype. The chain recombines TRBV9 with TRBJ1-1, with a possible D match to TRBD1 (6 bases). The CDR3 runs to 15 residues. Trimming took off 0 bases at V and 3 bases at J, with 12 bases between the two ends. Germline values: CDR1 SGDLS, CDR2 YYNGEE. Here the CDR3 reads CASSVVGGLDTEAFF. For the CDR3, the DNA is TGTGCCAGCAGCGTAGTAGGGGGTTTGGACACTGAAGCTTTCTTT.

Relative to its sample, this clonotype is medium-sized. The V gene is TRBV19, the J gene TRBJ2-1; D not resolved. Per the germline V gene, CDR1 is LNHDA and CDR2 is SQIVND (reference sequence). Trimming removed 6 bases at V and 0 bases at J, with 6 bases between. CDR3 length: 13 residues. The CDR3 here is CASSSVSYNEQFF. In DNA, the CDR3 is TGTGCCAGTAGCTCTGTCTCCTACAATGAGCAGTTCTTC.